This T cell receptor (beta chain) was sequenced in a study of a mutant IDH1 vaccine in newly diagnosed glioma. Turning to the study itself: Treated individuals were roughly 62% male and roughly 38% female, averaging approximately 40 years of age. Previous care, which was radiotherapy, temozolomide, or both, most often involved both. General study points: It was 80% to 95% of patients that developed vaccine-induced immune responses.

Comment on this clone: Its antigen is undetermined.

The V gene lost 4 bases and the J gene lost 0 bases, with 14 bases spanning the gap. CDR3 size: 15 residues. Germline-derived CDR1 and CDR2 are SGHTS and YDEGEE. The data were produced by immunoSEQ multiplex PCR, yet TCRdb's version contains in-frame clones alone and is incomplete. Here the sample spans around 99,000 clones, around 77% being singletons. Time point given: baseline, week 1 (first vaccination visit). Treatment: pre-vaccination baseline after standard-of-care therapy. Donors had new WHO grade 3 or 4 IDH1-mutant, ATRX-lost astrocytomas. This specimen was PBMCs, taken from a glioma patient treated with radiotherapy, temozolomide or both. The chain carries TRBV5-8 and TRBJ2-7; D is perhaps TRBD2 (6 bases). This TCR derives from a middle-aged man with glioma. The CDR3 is CASSPWDSSSYEQYF. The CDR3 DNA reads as TGTGCCAGCAGCCCGTGGGACTCCAGCTCCTACGAGCAGTACTTC.